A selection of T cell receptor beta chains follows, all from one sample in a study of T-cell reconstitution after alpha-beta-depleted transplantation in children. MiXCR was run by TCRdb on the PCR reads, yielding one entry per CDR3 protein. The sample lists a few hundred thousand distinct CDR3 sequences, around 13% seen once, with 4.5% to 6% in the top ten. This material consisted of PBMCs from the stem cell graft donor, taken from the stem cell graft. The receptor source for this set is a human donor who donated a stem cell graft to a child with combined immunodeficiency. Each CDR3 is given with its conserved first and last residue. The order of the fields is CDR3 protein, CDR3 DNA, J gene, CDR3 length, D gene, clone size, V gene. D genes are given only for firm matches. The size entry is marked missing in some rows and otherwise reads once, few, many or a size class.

CASSPTGQGGNGQYF	TGTGCCAGCAGCCCCACGGGACAGGGGGGTAATGGGCAGTACTTC	TRBJ2-7	15	TRBD1	-	TRBV13
CASSRGWRGSYEQYF	TGTGCCAGCAGCCGTGGCTGGCGGGGGAGCTACGAGCAGTACTTC	TRBJ2-7	15	TRBD2	few	TRBV3-1
CASSPGQEKTYEQYF	TGTGCCAGCAGCCCCGGACAGGAAAAAACCTACGAGCAGTACTTC	TRBJ2-7	15	-	-	TRBV21-1
CASSLEGLSDTQYF	TGCGCCAGCAGCTTGGAGGGACTCTCCGATACGCAGTATTTT	TRBJ2-3	14	-	-	TRBV5-1
CASSRTGTGYGYTF	TGCGCCAGCAGCCGCACCGGGACGGGGTATGGCTACACCTTC	TRBJ1-2	14	-	-	TRBV4-3
CASSTTGGEQFF	TGTGCCAGCAGCACCACGGGGGGAGAGCAGTTCTTC	TRBJ2-1	12	TRBD2	-	TRBV7-2
CASSRDYRNTQYF	TGTGCCAGCAGCCGGGACTACCGAAATACGCAGTATTTT	TRBJ2-3	13	TRBD2	many	TRBV12-3/TRBV12-4
CASSLRQSTNVLTF	TGTGCCAGCAGCTTAAGACAGTCAACCAACGTCCTGACTTTC	TRBJ2-6	14	-	many	TRBV7-9
CASSLGGVGELFF	TGTGCCAGCAGCTTAGGGGGGGTCGGGGAGCTGTTTTTT	TRBJ2-2	13	-	few	TRBV7-2
CSASSGQTSTDTQYF	TGCAGTGCTTCCTCCGGACAGACTAGCACAGATACGCAGTATTTT	TRBJ2-3	15	-	-	TRBV20-1
CATSRVQGEGNQPQHF	TGTGCCACCAGCAGGGTCCAGGGGGAGGGCAATCAGCCCCAGCATTTT	TRBJ1-5	16	TRBD1	many	TRBV15
CASSLVTGNYEQYF	TGTGCCAGCAGCTTAGTGACAGGGAACTACGAGCAGTACTTC	TRBJ2-7	14	TRBD1	many	TRBV7-2
CATSDLGRLGPGELFF	TGTGCCACCAGTGACCTAGGACGCCTGGGCCCCGGGGAGCTGTTTTTT	TRBJ2-2	16	-	many	TRBV24-1
CASSTGLAGYTDTQYF	TGTGCCAGCAGCACCGGACTAGCGGGATACACAGATACGCAGTATTTT	TRBJ2-3	16	TRBD2	few	TRBV7-2
CSARGGRGGKNEQFF	TGCAGTGCTAGGGGTGGAAGGGGGGGCAAAAATGAGCAGTTCTTC	TRBJ2-1	15	-	few	TRBV20-1
CASSLAVGQASDTQYF	TGCGCCAGCAGCTTGGCCGTGGGACAGGCGTCAGATACGCAGTATTTT	TRBJ2-3	16	TRBD1	-	TRBV5-1
CASSLWRGGQETQYF	TGCGCCAGCAGCTTGTGGAGGGGAGGCCAAGAGACCCAGTACTTC	TRBJ2-5	15	-	few	TRBV5-1
CASSAAGTENTEAFF	TGTGCCAGTAGTGCGGCCGGGACAGAGAACACTGAAGCTTTCTTT	TRBJ1-1	15	TRBD1	-	TRBV19
CASSPWTSTTDTQYF	TGCGCCAGCAGCCCCTGGACTAGCACTACAGATACGCAGTATTTT	TRBJ2-3	15	TRBD2	-	TRBV5-1
CATSRDSSTDTQYF	TGTGCCACCTCCAGGGACTCTAGCACAGATACGCAGTATTTT	TRBJ2-3	14	-	few	TRBV7-3
CASSQEGVTQFF	TGCGCCAGCAGCCAAGAAGGTGTGACGCAGTTCTTC	TRBJ2-1	12	-	few	TRBV4-1
CASRPGTPTYEQYF	TGTGCCAGCAGACCCGGGACACCCACCTACGAGCAGTACTTC	TRBJ2-7	14	-	-	TRBV12-3/TRBV12-4
CAISDRLAGWNEQFF	TGTGCCATCAGTGATCGACTAGCGGGATGGAATGAGCAGTTCTTC	TRBJ2-1	15	TRBD2	many	TRBV10-3
CSAGSAADTQYF	TGCAGTGCTGGGTCGGCCGCAGATACGCAGTATTTT	TRBJ2-3	12	-	many	TRBV20-1
CAISALNRVTSYEQYF	TGTGCCATCAGTGCACTAAACAGGGTGACCTCCTACGAGCAGTACTTC	TRBJ2-7	16	-	many	TRBV10-3
CASPMPSGYLRDEQYF	TGTGCCAGCCCTATGCCCTCTGGCTACCTCCGGGACGAGCAGTACTTC	TRBJ2-7	16	-	-	TRBV6-1
CASSLGTGGTGELFF	TGTGCCAGCAGCTTGGGGACAGGGGGGACCGGGGAGCTGTTTTTT	TRBJ2-2	15	TRBD1	few	TRBV11-2
CSASRWGVGETQYF	TGCAGTGCTAGTCGGTGGGGAGTCGGGGAGACCCAGTACTTC	TRBJ2-5	14	-	many	TRBV20-1
CASSFSRAASEQFF	TGTGCCAGCAGTTTTTCCCGGGCGGCAAGTGAGCAGTTCTTC	TRBJ2-1	14	-	-	TRBV6-5
CASSLTGTGYYEQYF	TGCGCCAGCAGCCTCACCGGGACAGGGTACTACGAGCAGTACTTC	TRBJ2-7	15	TRBD1	many	TRBV5-1
CSASTSGGTDTQYF	TGCAGTGCTAGCACTAGCGGGGGCACAGATACGCAGTATTTT	TRBJ2-3	14	TRBD2	few	TRBV20-1
CASSFQVNNEQFF	TGTGCCAGCAGCTTCCAGGTAAACAATGAGCAGTTCTTC	TRBJ2-1	13	-	many	TRBV11-2
CASGLRNRETQYF	TGTGCTAGTGGTTTACGAAACAGGGAGACCCAGTACTTC	TRBJ2-5	13	-	-	TRBV12-5
CASSLRGASWEQYF	TGTGCCAGCAGCTTGCGGGGGGCGTCGTGGGAGCAGTACTTC	TRBJ2-7	14	TRBD2	-	TRBV11-2
CASSPGLLAGASTDTQYF	TGTGCCAGCAGCCCTGGCCTACTAGCGGGGGCTAGCACAGATACGCAGTATTTT	TRBJ2-3	18	TRBD2	few	TRBV4-2
CASSLVGRYGYTF	TGTGCCAGCAGCTTGGTGGGCCGCTATGGCTACACCTTC	TRBJ1-2	13	-	few	TRBV5-6
CASSPRARDKRRNTIYF	TGTGCCAGCAGCCCAAGGGCCCGGGACAAAAGACGCAACACCATATATTTT	TRBJ1-3	17	-	-	TRBV11-1
CSAVLQWSGGYTF	TGCAGTGCCGTTCTTCAATGGTCTGGGGGCTACACCTTC	TRBJ1-2	13	-	few	TRBV20-1
CASSRARDGSYEQYF	TGTGCCAGCAGCCGGGCCCGGGACGGGTCCTACGAGCAGTACTTC	TRBJ2-7	15	-	-	TRBV5-8
CASSLDGTFVDGETQYF	TGTGCCAGCAGTTTAGACGGGACTTTTGTCGACGGGGAGACCCAGTACTTC	TRBJ2-5	17	-	-	TRBV27
CSATEVANEKLFF	TGCAGCGCGACAGAGGTTGCTAATGAAAAACTGTTTTTT	TRBJ1-4	13	-	few	TRBV29-1
CASSPGTGGLTGELFF	TGTGCCAGCAGCCCAGGGACAGGGGGCCTCACCGGGGAGCTGTTTTTT	TRBJ2-2	16	TRBD1	few	TRBV11-2
CASSSSTPRELFF	TGCGCCAGCAGCAGTTCCACGCCCAGGGAGCTGTTTTTT	TRBJ2-2	13	-	few	TRBV5-1
CASSNGLPNSYEQYF	TGTGCCAGCAGCAATGGACTACCGAACTCCTACGAGCAGTACTTC	TRBJ2-7	15	-	few	TRBV5-6
CASSQGSLSEQYF	TGTGCCAGCAGCCAAGGCTCCTTAAGCGAGCAGTACTTC	TRBJ2-7	13	-	many	TRBV3-1
CSASQRENYYNEQFF	TGCAGTGCTAGTCAGCGGGAGAACTACTACAATGAGCAGTTCTTC	TRBJ2-1	15	TRBD2	many	TRBV20-1
CASSFGQGAGANYGYTF	TGTGCCAGCAGCTTTGGACAGGGGGCAGGGGCTAACTATGGCTACACCTTC	TRBJ1-2	17	TRBD1	-	TRBV5-4
CASSLPGSGQPQHF	TGTGCCAGCAGTCTCCCGGGAAGTGGACAGCCCCAGCATTTT	TRBJ1-5	14	-	few	TRBV12-3/TRBV12-4
CASRGFTRYTQYF	TGTGCCAGCAGGGGTTTCACGAGATATACGCAGTATTTT	TRBJ2-3	13	-	many	TRBV12-3/TRBV12-4
CASSLSGFQETQYF	TGTGCCAGCAGCCTCAGCGGATTTCAAGAGACCCAGTACTTC	TRBJ2-5	14	-	-	TRBV7-2
CASIPTRGGGVGQPQHF	TGTGCCAGCATACCCACCCGGGGGGGCGGAGTGGGTCAGCCCCAGCATTTT	TRBJ1-5	17	-	-	TRBV2
CATSDPGTGVTGELFF	TGTGCCACCAGTGACCCCGGGACAGGGGTCACCGGGGAGCTGTTTTTT	TRBJ2-2	16	TRBD1	-	TRBV24-1
CSVEQYVEQFF	TGCAGCGTTGAACAGTATGTTGAGCAGTTCTTC	TRBJ2-1	11	-	many	TRBV29-1
CASSIGGQLYNEQFF	TGTGCCAGCAGCATAGGGGGACAGCTTTACAATGAGCAGTTCTTC	TRBJ2-1	15	TRBD1	-	TRBV7-9
CASSAAETQYF	TGTGCCAGCAGTGCGGCGGAGACCCAGTACTTC	TRBJ2-5	11	-	many	TRBV12-3/TRBV12-4
CASSSRGHGGTDTQYF	TGTGCCAGCAGTTCCAGGGGGCACGGGGGAACAGATACGCAGTATTTT	TRBJ2-3	16	TRBD1	-	TRBV27